The T cell receptor (beta chain) described here comes from a study of T cells in Graves' hyperthyroidism and ophthalmopathy. The study, taken as a whole, reports: With a median lead of approximately 6 months before onset, the model predicted ophthalmopathy. Separation of ophthalmopathy from stable hyperthyroidism was achieved by a 13 V-J model. Blood shared most expanded thyroid clonotypes above 0.001.

Amplified TCR beta CDR3 regions derived from RNA transcripts. HTBI primers were the set used in a first-round RT-PCR of the TCR CDR3. Via MiXCR, TCRdb re-called the multiplex PCR reads, giving one row per CDR3 protein. The sample records about 590,000 distinct CDR3 sequences, more than 13% being singletons. This clonotype has more than one count but fewer than ten. Antigen unknown. The sequencing input was blood. This sequence originates from a woman between 18 and 29 years old with Graves' ophthalmopathy.

CDR3 in DNA: TGTGCCAGCAGTCGCCGGGCCTTAGAGGGCACAGATACGCAGTATTTT. It specifies CASSRRALEGTDTQYF. The J gene is TRBJ2-3, the V gene TRBV6-1; D is undetermined. This CDR3 is 16 amino acids long. V lost 5 bases and J 1 base, leaving 16 bases between the germline ends. CDR1 and CDR2 from the germline V gene are MNHNS and SASEGT.